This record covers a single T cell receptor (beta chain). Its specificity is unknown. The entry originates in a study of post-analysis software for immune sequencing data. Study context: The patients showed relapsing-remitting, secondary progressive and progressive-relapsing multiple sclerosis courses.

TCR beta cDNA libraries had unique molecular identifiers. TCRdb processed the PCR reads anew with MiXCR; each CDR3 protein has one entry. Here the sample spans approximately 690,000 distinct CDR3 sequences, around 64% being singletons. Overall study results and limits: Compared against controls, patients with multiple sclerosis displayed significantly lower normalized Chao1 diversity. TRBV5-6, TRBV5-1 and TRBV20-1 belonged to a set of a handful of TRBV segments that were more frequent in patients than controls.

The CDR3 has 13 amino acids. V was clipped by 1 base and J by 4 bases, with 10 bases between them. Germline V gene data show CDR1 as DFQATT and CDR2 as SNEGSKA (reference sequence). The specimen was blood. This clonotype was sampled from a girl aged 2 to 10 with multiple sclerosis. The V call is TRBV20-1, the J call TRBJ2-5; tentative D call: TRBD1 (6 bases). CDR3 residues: CSARVAGVETQYF. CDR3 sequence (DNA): TGCAGTGCTAGAGTTGCAGGGGTAGAGACCCAGTACTTC.